The 2 T cell receptor beta chains below were found in one sample sequenced in a study of blood T cell repertoires in COVID-19. The assay was immunoSEQ multiplex PCR, and TCRdb's table has in-frame clones only and misses some. The table lists about 150,000 clones, 84% of them singletons. Material: peripheral blood. The receptors shown here come from a human donor in a cohort sampled during active COVID-19.

The chain uses TRBV30 and TRBJ2-7; possible D gene TRBD2, 5 bases. V was trimmed by 3 bases and J by 5 bases, leaving 11 bases between them. Germline assignment: CDR1 GTSNPN and CDR2 SVGIG (reference sequence). CDR3 length equals 12 residues. CDR3 sequence: CAWSRGPNEQYV. CDR3 DNA sequence: TGTGCCTGGAGCCGGGGTCCTAACGAGCAGTACGTC.

The gene calls are TRBV19 and TRBJ1-1; D gene ambiguous. V was shortened by 8 bases and J by 0 bases, with 10 bases between the two germline ends. The CDR3 totals 13 residues. CDR1 and CDR2 (germline): LNHDA, SQIVND (reference sequence). The DNA of the CDR3 is TGTGCCAGTGGTCGGGTAATGAACACTGAAGCTTTCTTT. Protein: CASGRVMNTEAFF.